The TCR beta chain described here comes from a study of regulatory T cells in long-lasting Graves disease. Assembly of TCR beta libraries relied on iRepertoire HTBI primers together with Arm-PCR of CDR3 regions. TCRdb itself ran the multiplex PCR reads through MiXCR, one entry per CDR3 protein. The repertoire consists of about 220,000 distinct CDR3 sequences, with approximately 18% occurring once and the leading ten covering about 12%. Per germline, CDR1 MNHNS and CDR2 SASEGT. Losses at the gene ends were 5 bases for V and 2 bases for J; bases not matched to a gene: 7. The CDR3 covers 16 residues. Specified time point: newly diagnosed GD, antithyroid drugs for less than 3 months. The TCR library was prepared using RNA isolated from PBMCs. Many counts were recorded for this clonotype. The sample was also reused in another study, on T cells in Graves' hyperthyroidism and ophthalmopathy.

The genes are TRBV6-1 and TRBJ2-3, with 10 positions matching TRBD2. This TCR was recovered from a woman in her 30s with Graves disease. Sequenced here: peripheral blood mononuclear cells (PBMCs), sampled at new diagnosis, from a patient treated with antithyroid drugs. DNA of the CDR3: TGTGCCAGCAGTCCCGGGACTAGCGACATCACAGATACGCAGTATTTT. Its translation: CASSPGTSDITDTQYF.